These 21 T cell receptor beta chains originate from one sample sequenced in a study of CD8+CD57+ T cells in acquired aplastic anemia (dated by TCRdb to between 2018 and 2020). The instrument was an Illumina HiSeq 2000. Genomic DNA was used as template for profiling of TCR beta VDJ combinations and CDR3 sequences. TCRdb trimmed public reads at Q25 via fastp, called clones via MiXCR and kept in-frame beta chains. Merged by CDR3 protein, the rows form single entries marked with the most common genes and DNA. This sample is represented by some 220,000 distinct CDR3 sequences; approximately 35% of them were singletons. The ten most abundant clones make up 0.9% to 1.2% of the sample. Sequences were obtained from sorted CD4+, CD8+, or CD8+CD57+ T cells (not recorded which) from PBMCs. Source of these receptors: a human donor in good health, serving as a control.

Many counts were recorded for this clonotype. The gene calls are TRBV19 and TRBJ1-5; 10 nucleotides line up with TRBD1. Germline CDR1 is LNHDA and CDR2 is SQIVND (reference sequence). The ends lost 5 bases at V and 6 bases at J; junction bases unmatched: 10. This CDR3 is built from 16 residues. CDR3 in amino acids: CASSPDRDRGVQPQHF. DNA of the CDR3: TGTGCCAGTAGTCCAGACCGGGACAGGGGCGTTCAGCCCCAGCATTTT.

This clonotype was counted a few times. The chain couples TRBV12-3 or TRBV12-4 to TRBJ1-3, with D possibly being TRBD1 (5 bases). Trimming stripped 2 bases from V and 3 bases from J, with 8 bases between. There are 14 residues in the CDR3. The CDR3 DNA sequence: TGTGCCAGCAGTTTATCGACAGTTGGAAACACCATATATTTT. Its protein product is CASSLSTVGNTIYF.

In this sample, this clonotype turned up many times. V gene TRBV2 combines with J gene TRBJ2-7; no definite D call. Germline lookup yields CDR1 SNHLY and CDR2 FYNNEI. Between the trimmed V and J ends, which lost 4 bases and 4 bases, there was a span of 8 bases. This CDR3 comprises 12 residues. CDR3 coding DNA: TGTGCCAGCAGTGCAAAGGCGTACGAGCAGTACTTC. Translation: CASSAKAYEQYF.

A few counts support this clonotype. The genes are TRBV7-8 and TRBJ2-1; 7 positions match TRBD2. J lost 2 bases, V lost 5 bases, and 3 bases had no gene match. CDR1 SGHVS and CDR2 FQNEAQ come from the germline V gene. This CDR3 is 14 amino acids long. The DNA for the CDR3 is TGTGCCAGCAGCCCCGGGACTACCTACAATGAGCAGTTCTTC. Residues: CASSPGTTYNEQFF.

This clonotype was recorded a few times. CDR3 nucleotides: TGCGCCAGCAGCAAAACAGCTTCAACTAATGAAAAACTGTTTTTT. Encoded protein: CASSKTASTNEKLFF. The rearrangement joins TRBV5-1 to TRBJ1-4; the D is unclear. V lost 4 bases, J lost 0 bases, and 10 bases lay in between. The CDR3 is made up of 15 amino acids. Per germline, CDR1 SGHRS and CDR2 YFSETQ. The entire variable domain, with the rest obtained from reference TRBV5-1 and TRBJ1-4, is as follows: KAGVTQTPRYLIKTRGQQVTLSCSPISGHRSVSWYQQTPGQGLQFLFEYFSETQRNKGNFPGRFSGRQFSNSRSEMNVSTLELGDSALYLCASSKTASTNEKLFFGSGTQLSVL.

The genes are TRBV15 and TRBJ2-7; D unclear. Germline-derived CDR1 and CDR2 are LNHNV and YYDKDF (reference sequence). V lost 6 bases, J lost 0 bases, and 9 bases lay in between. This CDR3 is built from 13 residues. CDR3 DNA: TGTGCCACCAGTCACGGAGTCTCCTACGAGCAGTACTTC. Amino acids: CATSHGVSYEQYF.

This clonotype appeared many times. The rearrangement joins TRBV10-3 to TRBJ2-5; the D gene is possibly TRBD1 (5 bases). Per germline, CDR1 ENHRY and CDR2 SYGVKD. There are 17 residues in the CDR3. The V end was cut by 3 bases, the J end by 0 bases, with 17 bases between. Here the CDR3 reads CAISDQTREPYQETQYF. The CDR3 coding sequence is TGTGCCATCAGTGACCAAACCAGGGAACCGTACCAAGAGACCCAGTACTTC.

The rearrangement uses TRBV12-3 or TRBV12-4 and TRBJ1-2, with 8 positions matching TRBD1. This CDR3 has 15 amino acids. The J segment lost 5 bases and the V segment lost 3 bases, leaving 8 bases of the junction unmatched. CDR3 coding DNA: TGTGCCAGCAGTTTTACGCTACAGGGGGGGTATGGCTACACCTTC. Translation: CASSFTLQGGYGYTF.

This chain uses TRBV20-1 with TRBJ2-5; 8 bases line up with TRBD1. The CDR3 has 14 residues. Trimming cost V 6 bases and J 5 bases; bases outside gene matches: 11. CDR1 is DFQATT, CDR2 SNEGSKA, per germline (reference sequence). This CDR3 reads CSAQQQGAGETQYF. The DNA of the CDR3 is TGCAGTGCCCAGCAGCAGGGGGCGGGCGAGACCCAGTACTTC.

The chain joins TRBV12-3 or TRBV12-4 to TRBJ2-1; possible D gene TRBD2, 5 bases. This CDR3 contains 14 residues. V was pared by 3 bases and J by 0 bases, with 6 bases between. The CDR3: CASSFAGSYNEQFF. The CDR3, as DNA: TGTGCCAGCAGTTTCGCGGGCTCCTACAATGAGCAGTTCTTC.

In this sample, this clonotype turned up many times. The genes are TRBV7-9 and TRBJ2-5; no definite D call. Germline V gene lookup returns CDR1 SEHNR and CDR2 FQNEAQ (reference sequence). The CDR3 contains 12 residues. V lost 6 bases and J 5 bases, leaving 10 bases between the germline ends. The CDR3 region is CASRLGGETQYF. The DNA of the CDR3 is TGTGCCAGCAGACTGGGCGGCGAGACCCAGTACTTC.

This sequence joins TRBV4-2 and TRBJ2-7; 11 positions match TRBD1. V was pared by 4 bases and J by 7 bases, with 9 bases of the junction left unmatched. Germline CDR1 and CDR2: LGHNA and YNFKEQ. The CDR3 has 15 amino acids. CDR3 in DNA: TGTGCCAGCAGCCTAAGGACAGGGGGCAGCGATGAGCAGTACTTC. Its translation: CASSLRTGGSDEQYF.

J is TRBJ2-1 and V is TRBV12-3 or TRBV12-4; D is unclear. The length of the CDR3 is 10 residues. The CDR3 DNA reads TGTACCTCTAGAGGAAATGAGCAGTTCTTC. As protein: CTSRGNEQFF.

On this clonotype: A much larger clone differs by one base, so this may be a read error. This chain links TRBV13 with TRBJ2-7; perhaps TRBD2 as D (5 bases). This CDR3 spans 15 amino acids. The germline CDR1 and CDR2 sequences are PRHDT and FYEKMQ (reference sequence). For the CDR3, the DNA is TGTGTCAGCAGCTTAAGGCGGGTACGTGGTTGGGAGCAGTACTTC. Amino acids: CVSSLRRVRGWEQYF.

About this clonotype: This may be a read error, as it is one base from a much larger clone. The J gene is TRBJ1-1, the V gene TRBV7-9; D is possibly TRBD1 (5 bases). Germline CDR1 and CDR2: SEHNR and FQNEAQ (reference sequence). This CDR3 is built from 14 residues. The CDR3 nucleotides read TGTGCCAGCAGACTCAGGGTAGAAGACACTGAAGCTCTCTTT. Its protein is CASRLRVEDTEALF.

J is TRBJ1-1 and V is TRBV13; D is unclear. The V gene's germline CDR1 is PRHDT and CDR2 FYEKMQ (reference sequence). V lost 0 bases to trimming and J lost 5 bases, with 13 bases between them. The CDR3 spans 15 residues. CDR3 bases: TGTGCCAGCAGCTTAGGTCGTGTGACGCAAACTGAAGCTTTCTTT. Translation gives CASSLGRVTQTEAFF.

This clonotype was detected ten times or more. The chain combines TRBV15 with TRBJ2-1; 7 positions agree with TRBD2. This CDR3 contains 15 residues. With V trimmed by 4 bases and J by 7 bases, 10 bases remained unmatched. Germline CDR1 LNHNV, CDR2 YYDKDF (reference sequence). CDR3 sequence reads: CATSKEPASGNEQFF. CDR3 DNA: TGTGCCACCAGCAAAGAACCGGCTAGCGGAAATGAGCAGTTCTTC.

The count of this clonotype is one. The V and J genes are TRBV14 and TRBJ1-5; no clear D gene. In germline, CDR1 is SGHDN, CDR2 FVKESK. Trimming left V 1 base short and J 11 bases short, with 6 bases between. The CDR3 is made up of 11 amino acids. CDR3 in amino acids: CASSQAETQHF. The CDR3 coding sequence is TGTGCCAGCAGCCAAGCAGAGACCCAGCATTTT.

This clonotype has a count of ten or more. The V gene is TRBV19, the J gene TRBJ2-5; D tentatively reads TRBD1 or TRBD2 (6 bases each). Germline V gene lookup returns CDR1 LNHDA and CDR2 SQIVND (reference sequence). V lost 1 base and J 1 base, leaving 10 bases between the germline ends. The CDR3 loop spans 15 amino acids. The CDR3 coding sequence is TGTGCCAGTAGTATAGGGGGGGCCTCCCAAGAGACCCAGTACTTC. Its translation is CASSIGGASQETQYF.

This clonotype has at least ten counts. The rearrangement uses TRBV10-3 and TRBJ2-1, with TRBD2 matching over 13 bases. Looked up from germline, CDR1 is ENHRY and CDR2 is SYGVKD. The ends lost 9 bases at V and 10 bases at J; junction bases unmatched: 6. The CDR3 has 13 amino acids. The CDR3 protein is CAMTSGRPREQFF. The DNA for the CDR3 is TGTGCCATGACTAGCGGGAGGCCCAGGGAGCAGTTCTTC.

This CDR3 reads CSVESLEGEAFF. In DNA form, the CDR3 reads TGCAGCGTTGAAAGTCTAGAGGGTGAAGCTTTCTTT. The chain recombines TRBV29-1 with TRBJ1-1; the D is unclear. CDR1 is SQVTM and CDR2 is ANQGSEA in the germline V gene. Trimming removed 2 bases at V and 7 bases at J, with 11 bases between. This CDR3 contains 12 residues.